The 32 T cell receptor beta chains below were found in one sample sequenced in a study of cytomegalovirus exposure and HLA in healthy donors. The PCR ran on 60 Vbeta and 13 Jbeta primers. TCRdb's copy holds only in-frame clones and misses some; the assay was immunoSEQ multiplex PCR. In the table there are 160,000 or so clones, just over 75% of which are singletons. The sample was PBMCs. The source is a woman in her forties in good health and CMV-seronegative.

This clone appeared a few times. The rearrangement uses TRBV19 and TRBJ1-1; weak D call: TRBD1 (5 bases). Germline-derived CDR1 and CDR2 are LNHDA and SQIVND (reference sequence). The germline V and J ends were trimmed by 1 base and 8 bases, with 11 bases remaining between them. The CDR3 runs to 13 residues. This chain's CDR3 is CASSIVKGREAFF. The DNA of the CDR3 is TGTGCCAGTAGTATAGTGAAGGGGCGGGAAGCTTTCTTT.

The genes are TRBV2 and TRBJ1-4; 7 bases line up with TRBD1. The junction had 4 bases not matched to a gene; V was cut back by 5 bases and J by 4 bases. The CDR3 runs to 14 residues. Per germline, CDR1 SNHLY and CDR2 FYNNEI. Written as DNA, the CDR3 is TGTGCCAGCAGTCTACAGGGGATTAATGAAAAACTGTTTTTT. This sequence encodes CASSLQGINEKLFF. Filled out from reference TRBV2 and TRBJ1-4, the complete variable domain reads EPEVTQTPSHQVTQMGQEVILRCVPISNHLYFYWYRQILGQKVEFLVSFYNNEISEKSEIFDDQFSVERPDGSNFTLKIRSTKLEDSAMYFCASSLQGINEKLFFGSGTQLSVL.

The V and J genes are TRBV5-1 and TRBJ1-3; 7 nucleotides match TRBD1. Germline V gene data show CDR1 as SGHRS and CDR2 as YFSETQ. Losses at the gene ends were 0 bases for V and 4 bases for J; bases not matched to a gene: 4. The CDR3 has 15 residues. CDR3 nucleotides: TGCGCCAGCAGCTTGGCGGGACAGCAGGGAAACACCATATATTTT. Translating gives CASSLAGQQGNTIYF.

This clone was detected a few times. V gene TRBV30 combines with J gene TRBJ2-3; possibly TRBD1 for D (6 bases). Between the trimmed V and J ends, which lost 2 bases and 7 bases, there was a span of 13 bases. Germline V gene sequence: CDR1 GTSNPN, CDR2 SVGIG (reference sequence). The CDR3 is 13 amino acids. For the CDR3, the DNA is TGTGCCTGGAGTTCCCTAGGGGGATATACGCAGTATTTT. This encodes CAWSSLGGYTQYF.

The chain links TRBV5-4 to TRBJ1-2; 10 bases fit TRBD1. With V trimmed by 2 bases and J by 7 bases, 8 bases remained unmatched. This CDR3 is built from 15 residues. From germline, CDR1 is SGHNT and CDR2 YYREEE (reference sequence). This chain's CDR3 is CASSLDRGLTGGYTF. CDR3 bases: TGTGCCAGCAGCTTAGACAGGGGGCTTACTGGTGGCTACACCTTC. Full variable domain (rest looked up from reference TRBV5-4 and TRBJ1-2): ETGVTQSPTHLIKTRGQQVTLRCSSQSGHNTVSWYQQALGQGPQFIFQYYREEENGRGNFPPRFSGLQFPNYSSELNVNALELDDSALYLCASSLDRGLTGGYTFGSGTRLTVV.

This clone was picked up a small number of times. V gene TRBV4-1 combines with J gene TRBJ1-4; a possible D gene is TRBD1 (6 bases). Trimming shortened V by 4 bases and J by 8 bases, and 14 bases separated the two germline ends. Germline V gives CDR1 MGHRA, CDR2 YSYEKL. This CDR3 is built from 14 residues. The CDR3 DNA sequence: TGCGCCAGCAGCCTCGAGGGGGAAGGAGAAAAACTGTTTTTT. Its translation: CASSLEGEGEKLFF.

The chain links TRBV19 to TRBJ1-1; unclear D gene. Germline V gene data show CDR1 as LNHDA and CDR2 as SQIVND (reference sequence). This CDR3 is 20 amino acids long. Trimming removed 1 base from V and 1 base from J, with 25 bases in between. The CDR3 protein is CASSIARRRGLVTANTEAFF. The CDR3 bases are TGTGCCAGTAGTATAGCCCGGAGAAGAGGCTTAGTTACGGCGAACACTGAAGCTTTCTTT.

V usage is TRBV7-9 and J usage is TRBJ2-7, with 8 bases fitting TRBD1. V lost 5 bases, J lost 6 bases, and 9 bases stayed unmatched. This CDR3 is 14 amino acids long. Germline values: CDR1 SEHNR, CDR2 FQNEAQ (reference sequence). CDR3 DNA: TGTGCCAGCAGCCTTGGCAGGGGGCAGGGCGAGCAGTACTTC. Its translation is CASSLGRGQGEQYF.

This chain uses TRBV28 with TRBJ1-1, with D possibly matching TRBD1 (6 bases). The CDR3 has 15 amino acids. From germline, CDR1 is MDHEN and CDR2 SYDVKM. Trimming cost V 6 bases and J 5 bases, with 19 bases left between them. The CDR3 region is CASRWGTGPATEAFF. Written as DNA, the CDR3 is TGTGCCAGCAGATGGGGAACAGGGCCAGCGACTGAAGCTTTCTTT.

The J gene is TRBJ2-7, the V gene TRBV4-1; 11 bases align to TRBD1. This CDR3 region has 15 residues. J gave up 6 bases and V 0 bases, and 4 bases lay outside the gene matches. Per germline, CDR1 MGHRA and CDR2 YSYEKL. The CDR3 DNA follows: TGCGCCAGCAGCCAAGAAGGACAGGGGGCGGCCGAGCAGTACTTC. Translated: CASSQEGQGAAEQYF.

The chain combines TRBV30 with TRBJ1-4; a possible D gene is TRBD1 (5 bases). V lost 0 bases to trimming and J lost 8 bases, with 10 bases between them. The CDR3 runs 13 residues. CDR1 and CDR2 from the germline V gene are GTSNPN and SVGIG (reference sequence). The CDR3 bases are TGTGCCTGGAGTGTCAGGGTCAAGGAAAAACTGTTTTTT. It translates to CAWSVRVKEKLFF. Variable domain in full (rest from reference TRBV30 and TRBJ1-4): SQTIHQWPATLVQPVGSPLSLECTVEGTSNPNLYWYRQAAGRGLQLLFYSVGIGQISSEVPQNLSASRPQDRQFILSSKKLLLSDSGFYLCAWSVRVKEKLFFGSGTQLSVL.

The chain is built from TRBV21-1 and TRBJ1-2; TRBD1, the D gene given by the table, was not confirmed from the DNA. TRBV21-1 is a pseudogene segment. This CDR3 has 14 residues. CDR3 nucleotide sequence: TGTGCCAGCAGCAAATTAGGCCCTACAGGGGGCTACACCTTC. This gives the protein CASSKLGPTGGYTF.

This clone has a handful of counts. This chain uses TRBV5-1 with TRBJ2-7, with 10 bases fitting TRBD2. After removal of 0 bases from V and 5 bases from J, the junction contained 5 bases not matched to a gene. CDR1 SGHRS and CDR2 YFSETQ come from the germline V gene. The CDR3 has 15 residues. CDR3 region: CASSLAPGLANEQYF. DNA for the CDR3: TGCGCCAGCAGCTTGGCCCCGGGACTAGCGAACGAGCAGTACTTC.

The chain links TRBV6-4 to TRBJ2-2; 10 bases line up with TRBD2. V trimming: 4 bases; J trimming: 4 bases; junction bases outside the gene matches: 0. This CDR3 region has 14 residues. CDR1 and CDR2 (germline): MRHNA, SNTAGT. The CDR3 DNA reads TGTGCCAGCAGTGCTAGCGGGAGCACCGGGGAGCTGTTTTTT. Amino acid sequence: CASSASGSTGELFF.

The J gene is TRBJ1-2, the V gene TRBV9; 9 positions agree with TRBD1. Germline loops: CDR1 SGDLS, CDR2 YYNGEE. J lost 3 bases, V lost 0 bases, and 3 bases had no gene match. This CDR3 comprises 15 residues. CDR3 sequence: CASSVATGGYYGYTF. As DNA, the CDR3 is TGTGCCAGCAGCGTAGCCACAGGGGGCTACTATGGCTACACCTTC.

Only a few counts were recorded for this clone. The chain links TRBV5-1 to TRBJ2-7; no reliable D call. V lost 4 bases to trimming and J lost 3 bases, with 14 bases between them. The CDR3 is 14 residues long. The germline V gene encodes CDR1 SGHRS and CDR2 YFSETQ. The CDR3 region is CASSPVAQNYEQYF. CDR3 coding DNA: TGCGCCAGCAGCCCTGTCGCCCAGAACTACGAGCAGTACTTC.

V is TRBV9 and J is TRBJ1-2; 7 bases are a match to TRBD1. This CDR3 region has 14 residues. Trimming at V came to 4 bases and at J to 13 bases, leaving 16 bases not matched to a gene. CDR1 and CDR2 (germline): SGDLS, YYNGEE. The CDR3 DNA reads as TGTGCCAGCAGCCCGTGGACAGGAGTCGGGGGTTCCACCTTC. Its protein is CASSPWTGVGGSTF.

This clone has a handful of counts. This chain links TRBV4-1 with TRBJ2-1; no clear D. Germline CDR1 is MGHRA and CDR2 is YSYEKL. Trimming shortened V by 2 bases and J by 3 bases, and 8 bases separated the two germline ends. The CDR3 runs to 14 residues. The CDR3 spells CASSQSDFYNEQFF. CDR3 sequence (DNA): TGCGCCAGCAGCCAATCTGACTTCTACAATGAGCAGTTCTTC.

This clone appeared once. The chain is built from TRBV27 and TRBJ1-2, with D hard to call. The V and J ends lost 6 bases and 7 bases respectively, with 12 bases between them. The CDR3 runs 12 residues. In germline, CDR1 is MNHEY, CDR2 SMNVEV (reference sequence). The CDR3 loop is CASSPGNRGYTF. CDR3 nucleotide sequence: TGTGCCAGCAGCCCGGGGAATCGTGGCTACACCTTC.

This chain connects TRBV7-9 to TRBJ2-7; no clear D gene. The germline V gene has CDR1 SEHNR and CDR2 FQNEAQ (reference sequence). With 5 bases removed from V and 1 base from J, the gap between germline ends came to 12 bases. This CDR3 has 14 residues. CDR3 DNA: TGTGCCAGCAGCCGCTCCGGGTTATCCTACGAGCAGTACTTC. It specifies CASSRSGLSYEQYF.

V usage is TRBV6-5 and J usage is TRBJ1-2, with D maybe TRBD1 (5 bases). The CDR3 is 12 amino acids. Germline CDR1 MNHEY, CDR2 SVGAGI. V lost 2 bases to trimming and J lost 7 bases, with 8 bases between them. The CDR3 sequence is CASSYVGGGYTF. The CDR3 nucleotides read TGTGCCAGCAGTTACGTCGGGGGTGGCTACACCTTC.

The rearrangement uses TRBV9 and TRBJ2-7; TRBD1 agrees at 10 bases. CDR1 and CDR2 (germline): SGDLS, YYNGEE. The J segment lost 0 bases and the V segment lost 0 bases, leaving 3 bases of the junction unmatched. The CDR3 contains 16 residues. Here the CDR3 DNA reads TGTGCCAGCAGCGTAGGGACAGGGGGTTTCTCCTACGAGCAGTACTTC. Translated, it gives CASSVGTGGFSYEQYF.

The CDR3 here is CASSLTEGTEAFF. CDR3 nucleotides: TGTGCCAGCAGCTTAACGGAGGGTACTGAAGCTTTCTTT. This chain connects TRBV7-3 to TRBJ1-1, with D unclear. Germline V gives CDR1 SGHTA, CDR2 FQGTGA. V shed 0 bases and J shed 5 bases, with 7 bases lying between them. This CDR3 spans 13 amino acids.

V is TRBV14 and J is TRBJ1-3, with D maybe TRBD1 (5 bases). The germline gives CDR1 SGHDN, CDR2 FVKESK. Trimming stripped 3 bases from V and 0 bases from J, with 6 bases between. The CDR3 is 14 residues long. CDR3 DNA: TGTGCCAGCAGCCAGACAGTCTCTGGAAACACCATATATTTT. Amino acids: CASSQTVSGNTIYF.

The rearrangement uses TRBV5-1 and TRBJ2-5; D possibly corresponds to TRBD2 (5 bases). Germline V gene lookup returns CDR1 SGHRS and CDR2 YFSETQ. V dropped 0 bases and J dropped 4 bases, with 13 bases sitting between them. The CDR3 runs to 15 residues. CDR3 protein: CASSLGSLEGETQYF. Here the CDR3 DNA reads TGCGCCAGCAGCTTGGGGAGCCTCGAGGGAGAGACCCAGTACTTC.

Regarding this clone: One end of the junction varies from germline; a read error may be responsible. The chain has TRBV7-7 and TRBJ2-2, with D unclear. The CDR3 totals 14 residues. In germline, CDR1 is SSHAT, CDR2 FNYEAQ (reference sequence). CDR3 region: CASSLSRGTGELFF. The CDR3 nucleotides are TGTGCTAGCAGCTTATCCCGAGGAACCGGGGAGCTGTTTTTT.

This clone was seen a single time. The genes are TRBV2 and TRBJ2-1, with D tentatively TRBD2 (6 bases). This CDR3 is 16 amino acids long. Germline CDR1 and CDR2: SNHLY and FYNNEI. V was cut by 3 bases and J by 5 bases, with 17 bases left in between. The CDR3 sequence is CASSDLRGLTHNEQFF. The CDR3 DNA sequence: TGTGCCAGCAGTGATTTGAGAGGACTAACTCACAATGAGCAGTTCTTC.

CDR3 protein: CASSLALAGFTDTQYF. CDR3 nucleotide sequence: TGTGCCAGCAGCTTAGCGCTAGCGGGGTTCACAGATACGCAGTATTTT. The V and J genes are TRBV7-8 and TRBJ2-3, with TRBD2 matching over 9 bases. Trimming took 0 bases from V and 2 from J; bases not matched to a gene: 3. The CDR3 length is 16 residues. The germline V gene encodes CDR1 SGHVS and CDR2 FQNEAQ.

This clone was observed a single time. The V gene is TRBV10-3, the J gene TRBJ2-2; 11 bases are shared with TRBD2. Germline V gives CDR1 ENHRY, CDR2 SYGVKD. The CDR3 has 16 residues. V lost 6 bases to trimming and J lost 1 base; unmatched junction nucleotides: 4. Written as DNA, the CDR3 is TGTGCCATCAGCACTGGACTAGCGGGGAACACCGGGGAGCTGTTTTTT. This translates into CAISTGLAGNTGELFF.

The rearrangement joins TRBV19 to TRBJ1-5; D ambiguous. CDR3 length: 16 residues. In germline, CDR1 is LNHDA, CDR2 SQIVND (reference sequence). V was pared by 2 bases and J by 3 bases, with 14 bases between. The CDR3 here is CASSINPIPNNQPQHF. CDR3 sequence (DNA): TGTGCCAGTAGTATAAATCCCATTCCAAACAATCAGCCCCAGCATTTT.

The chain recombines TRBV5-1 with TRBJ2-5, with 15 bases matching TRBD2. The CDR3 is made up of 14 amino acids. Per the germline V gene, CDR1 is SGHRS and CDR2 is YFSETQ. Germline trimming cut 3 bases from V and 9 bases from J; bases unmatched to any gene: 3. CDR3: CASSSGLAGGPQYF. The CDR3 DNA sequence: TGCGCCAGCAGCTCGGGACTAGCGGGAGGACCCCAGTACTTC.

The chain couples TRBV6-6 to TRBJ2-7; D remains unclear. Looked up from germline, CDR1 is MNHNY and CDR2 is SVGAGI (reference sequence). This CDR3 spans 13 amino acids. V dropped 2 bases and J dropped 2 bases, with 7 bases sitting between them. This chain's CDR3 is CASSYGPTYEQYF. DNA for the CDR3: TGTGCCAGCAGTTACGGGCCCACCTACGAGCAGTACTTC.